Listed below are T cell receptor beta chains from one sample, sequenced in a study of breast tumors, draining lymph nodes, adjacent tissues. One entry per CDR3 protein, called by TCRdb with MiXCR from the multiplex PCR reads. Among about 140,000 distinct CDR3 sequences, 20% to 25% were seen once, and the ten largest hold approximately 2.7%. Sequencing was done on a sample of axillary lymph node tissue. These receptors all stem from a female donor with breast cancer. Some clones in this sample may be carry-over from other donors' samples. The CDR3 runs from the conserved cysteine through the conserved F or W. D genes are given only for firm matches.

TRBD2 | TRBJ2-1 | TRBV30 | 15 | CAWSAGTSGSHEQFF
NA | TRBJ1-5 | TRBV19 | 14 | CASSWTGQGQPQHF
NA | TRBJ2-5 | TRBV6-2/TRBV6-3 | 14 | CASTPAGLQETQYF
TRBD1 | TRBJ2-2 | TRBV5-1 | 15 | CASSLWTGQAGELFF
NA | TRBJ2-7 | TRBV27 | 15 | CASSLSPNGGHEQYF
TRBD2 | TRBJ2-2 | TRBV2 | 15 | CASSRLAAQTGELFF
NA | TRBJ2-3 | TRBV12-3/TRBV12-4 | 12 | CASSFTADTQYF
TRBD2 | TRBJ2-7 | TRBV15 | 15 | CATSRDRGLVNEQYF
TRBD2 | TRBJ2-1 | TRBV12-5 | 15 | CASASGTSGYNEQFF
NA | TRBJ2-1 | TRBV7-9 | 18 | CASSLGNMGIGAYNEQFF
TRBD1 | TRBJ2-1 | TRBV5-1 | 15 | CASSRGTGGSNEQFF